The sequence of this T cell receptor (beta chain) was determined in a study of cytomegalovirus exposure and HLA in healthy donors. General study results and limits: There were reportedly fewer N-insertions in an Asian-associated ancestry cluster than the roughly 610-donor mean, in a later analysis. Indistinguishable V segments, including TRBV6-2 and TRBV6-3, were excluded. Investigators reported 164 TCR beta chains as tied to cytomegalovirus.

In the PCR, 60 Vbeta and 13 Jbeta primers were used. As handled by the study authors: About 9.9 million of the roughly 77 million unique TCR beta chains counted in a later analysis were shared. Sequencing was performed with immunoSEQ multiplex PCR; in TCRdb, only in-frame clones are kept and a portion is missing. D and trimming come from the DNA, and the V and J calls and clone size come from that table. Here the sample spans more than 150,000 clones, approximately 80% being singletons. A remark on this clone: Its target is not known.

J was trimmed by 4 bases and V by 5 bases; bases with no gene match: 18. Germline V gene sequence: CDR1 SGHTA, CDR2 FQGNSA. This CDR3 contains 18 residues. Sequenced sample: PBMCs. This clonotype originated in a woman aged 18-30 years in good health and CMV-seropositive. V is TRBV7-2 and J is TRBJ1-2, with 8 bases identical to TRBD1. As DNA, the CDR3 is TGTGCCAGCAGCCCCAACAGGGGGACACGAGGGGGCGGCTATGGCTACACCTTC. Protein: CASSPNRGTRGGGYGYTF.